These 2 T cell receptor beta chains came from one sample sequenced in a study of cytomegalovirus exposure and HLA in healthy donors. The PCR used 60 Vbeta and 13 Jbeta primers. Data came from immunoSEQ multiplex PCR; TCRdb stores just in-frame clones and leaves some out. Of around 190,000 clones listed, roughly 80% are singletons. The sequenced sample was PBMCs. Receptors originate from a woman aged 45-60 years in good health and CMV-seronegative.

This chain connects TRBV2 to TRBJ1-1; a possible D gene is TRBD1 (5 bases). V shed 5 bases and J shed 5 bases, with 12 bases lying between them. CDR3 length equals 13 residues. The germline gives CDR1 SNHLY, CDR2 FYNNEI. The CDR3 reads CASSRQGPTEAFF. In DNA form, the CDR3 reads TGTGCCAGCAGTCGGCAGGGTCCAACTGAAGCTTTCTTT.

The rearrangement links TRBV5-6 to TRBJ2-3; 11 bases agree with TRBD2. Looked up from germline, CDR1 is SGHDT and CDR2 is YYEEEE. The CDR3 totals 15 residues. Trimming took 4 bases from V and 6 from J; bases not matched to a gene: 7. The CDR3 sequence is CASSRLSGGEDTQYF. In DNA, the CDR3 is TGTGCCAGCAGCCGCCTTAGCGGGGGGGAGGATACGCAGTATTTT.